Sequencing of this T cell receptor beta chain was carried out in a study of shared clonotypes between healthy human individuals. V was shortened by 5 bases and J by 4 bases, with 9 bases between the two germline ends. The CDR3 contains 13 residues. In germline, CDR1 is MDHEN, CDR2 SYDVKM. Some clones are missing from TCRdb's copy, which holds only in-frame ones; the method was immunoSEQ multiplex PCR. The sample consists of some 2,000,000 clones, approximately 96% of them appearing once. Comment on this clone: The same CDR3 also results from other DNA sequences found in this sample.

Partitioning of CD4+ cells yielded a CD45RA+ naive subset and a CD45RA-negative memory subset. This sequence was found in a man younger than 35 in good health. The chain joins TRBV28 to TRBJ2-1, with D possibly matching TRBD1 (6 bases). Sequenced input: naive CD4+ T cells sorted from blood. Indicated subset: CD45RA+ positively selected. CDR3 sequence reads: CASSPDSYNEQFF. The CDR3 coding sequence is TGTGCCAGCAGTCCGGACAGTTACAATGAGCAGTTCTTC.